This is a list of T cell receptor beta chains from one sample in a study of T cell repertoires in cytomegalovirus infection. MiXCR, applied by TCRdb to the reads, yields one record per CDR3 protein. Of under 850,000 distinct CDR3 sequences in the sample, 35% to 45% were seen once. The sequencing sample was made of PBMCs. The receptors here all came from a human donor in good health (CMV status not recorded). Some clones in this sample may be carry-over from other donors' samples. Each CDR3 is given with its conserved first and last residue. D genes are given only for firm matches. Expanded clones get a size class; other rows say once, few or many, or leave the size out.

>TRBJ2-5|TRBD2|few|TRBV28
TGTGCCAGCAGTCTGGGACTAGGGGGTTCCCAGTACTTC
CASSLGLGGSQYF
>TRBJ1-3|NA|many|TRBV7-2
TGTGCCAGCAGCTTGAATGGAAACACCATATATTTT
CASSLNGNTIYF
>TRBJ1-5|NA|NA|TRBV15
TGTGCCACCAGCAGAGCACGGGGCCCCAATCAGCCCCAGCATTTT
CATSRARGPNQPQHF
>TRBJ2-3|NA|NA|TRBV6-8
TGTGCCAGCATCGGGGCGGGACAGCGCCCAGATACGCAGTATTTT
CASIGAGQRPDTQYF
>TRBJ2-2|TRBD1|many|TRBV5-1
TGCGCCAGCAACAGTGGACAGGGGACCGGGGAGCTGTTTTTT
CASNSGQGTGELFF
>TRBJ2-1|NA|NA|TRBV7-3
TGTGCCAGCAGCTTAACGAAGGGGGGCGGGCAGTTCTTC
CASSLTKGGGQFF
>TRBJ2-7|TRBD2|few|TRBV6-1
TGTGCCAGCAGCCTACCCCCCTTACTAGCGGGAGACCGCCGGGGAGGGCAGTACTTC
CASSLPPLLAGDRRGGQYF
>TRBJ2-5|NA|NA|TRBV19
TGTGCCAGTAGTGTGACAGGGACTGAGACCCAGTACTTC
CASSVTGTETQYF
>TRBJ2-2|TRBD2|many|TRBV7-2
TGTGCCAGCAGCCCGGGACTAGCGGGCGGATCTTATACCGGGGAGCTGTTTTTT
CASSPGLAGGSYTGELFF
>TRBJ1-5|TRBD1|once|TRBV19
TGTGCCAGTAGTCTCTGGACAGGGGCCGGTCAGCCCCAGCATTTT
CASSLWTGAGQPQHF
>TRBJ2-2|NA|NA|TRBV11-2
TGTGCCAGCAGCTACAGGGGAGGGGGGACCGGGGAGCTGTTTTTT
CASSYRGGGTGELFF
>TRBJ2-1|NA|NA|TRBV27
TGTGCCAGCAGTTTAGAAGCACCCGCTTTCTACAATGAGCAGTTCTTC
CASSLEAPAFYNEQFF
>TRBJ2-5|NA|NA|TRBV7-6
TGTGCCAGCAGCTTAGGGGCATATCAAGAGACCCAGTACTTC
CASSLGAYQETQYF
>TRBJ1-6|TRBD1|few|TRBV7-9
TGTGCCAGCATCTCGGGACAGCCGAATTCACCCCTCCACTTT
CASISGQPNSPLHF
>TRBJ2-4|NA|NA|TRBV28
TGTGCCAGCAACCCCAGGGGGGGAAACATTCAGTACTTC
CASNPRGGNIQYF
>TRBJ1-1|NA|NA|TRBV10-3
TGTGCCATCAGTGATAACGATCAGTACACTGAAGCTTTCTTT
CAISDNDQYTEAFF
>TRBJ2-1|NA|NA|TRBV19
TGTGCCAGTAGTATTTTCGGGCCCTTGGGCCCCTACAATGAGCAGTTCTTC
CASSIFGPLGPYNEQFF
>TRBJ1-4|TRBD1|few|TRBV4-1
TGCGCCAGCAGCCAAGAGGGGCGATGGACAGGGGATGAAAAACTGTTTTTT
CASSQEGRWTGDEKLFF
>TRBJ1-2|NA|NA|TRBV5-1
TGCGCCAGCAGCTTGGCCAAAGACGGCCGCTATGGCTACACCTTC
CASSLAKDGRYGYTF
>TRBJ2-1|TRBD2|NA|TRBV7-8
TGTGCCAGCAGCCTGACTAGCGGGACCTCCTACAATGAGCAGTTCTTC
CASSLTSGTSYNEQFF